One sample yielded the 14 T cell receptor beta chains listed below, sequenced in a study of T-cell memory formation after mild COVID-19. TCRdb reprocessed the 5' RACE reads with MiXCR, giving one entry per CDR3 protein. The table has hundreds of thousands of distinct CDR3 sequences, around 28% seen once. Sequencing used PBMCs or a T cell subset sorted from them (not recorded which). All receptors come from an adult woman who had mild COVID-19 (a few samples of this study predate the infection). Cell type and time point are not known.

CDR3 in amino acids: CASSAGTGIIGSEAFF. CDR3 DNA: TGTGCCAGCAGTGCCGGGACAGGGATTATCGGGTCTGAAGCTTTCTTT. The J gene is TRBJ1-1, the V gene TRBV12-3 or TRBV12-4, with 9 bases fitting TRBD1. The CDR3 loop spans 16 amino acids. V dropped 5 bases and J dropped 6; count of bases not matched to a gene: 13.

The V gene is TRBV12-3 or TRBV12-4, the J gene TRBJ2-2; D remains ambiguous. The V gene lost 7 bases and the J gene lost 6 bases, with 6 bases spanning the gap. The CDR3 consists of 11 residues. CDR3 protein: CASTNAGELFF. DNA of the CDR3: TGTGCCAGCACAAACGCCGGGGAGCTGTTTTTT.

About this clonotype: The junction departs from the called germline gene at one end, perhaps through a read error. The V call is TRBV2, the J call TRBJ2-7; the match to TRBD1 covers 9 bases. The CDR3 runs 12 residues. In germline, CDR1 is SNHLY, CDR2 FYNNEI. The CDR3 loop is CASRDRAYEQYF. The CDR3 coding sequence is TGTGCAAGCAGGGACAGGGCATACGAGCAGTACTTC.

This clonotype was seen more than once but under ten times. CDR3 bases: TGTGCCAGCAGCTTAGGGGGGAGACGGGGCACCGGGGAGCTGTTTTTT. Protein sequence: CASSLGGRRGTGELFF. The chain is built from TRBV5-4 and TRBJ2-2; either TRBD1 or TRBD2 may supply D (6 bases each). Looked up from germline, CDR1 is SGHNT and CDR2 is YYREEE (reference sequence). This CDR3 is 16 amino acids long. Trimming removed 2 bases at V and 4 bases at J, with 15 bases between.

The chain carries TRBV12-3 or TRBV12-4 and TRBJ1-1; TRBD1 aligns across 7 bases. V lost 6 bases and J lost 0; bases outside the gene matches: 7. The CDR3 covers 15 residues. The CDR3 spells CASRLLTGMNTEAFF. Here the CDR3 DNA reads TGTGCCAGCAGGTTGCTGACAGGGATGAACACTGAAGCTTTCTTT.

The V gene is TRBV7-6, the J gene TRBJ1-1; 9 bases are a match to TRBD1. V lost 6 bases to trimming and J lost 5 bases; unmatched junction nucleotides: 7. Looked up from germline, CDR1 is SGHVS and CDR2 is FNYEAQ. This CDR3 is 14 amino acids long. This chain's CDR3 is CASSRTGGRTEAFF. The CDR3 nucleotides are TGTGCCAGCAGTCGCACAGGGGGCCGAACTGAAGCTTTCTTT.

CDR3 amino acids: CASSVHPSNTGELFF. DNA of the CDR3: TGTGCCAGCAGTGTACATCCTTCGAACACCGGGGAGCTGTTTTTT. V is TRBV25-1 and J is TRBJ2-2, with D hard to call. This CDR3 region has 15 residues. Germline CDR1 is MGHDK and CDR2 is SYGVNS. With 4 bases removed from V and 0 bases from J, the gap between germline ends came to 9 bases.

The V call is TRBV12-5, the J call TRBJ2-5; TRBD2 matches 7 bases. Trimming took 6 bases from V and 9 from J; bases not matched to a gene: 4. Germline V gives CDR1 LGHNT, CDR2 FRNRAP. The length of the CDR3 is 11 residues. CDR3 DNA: TGTGCTAGTGGCGTCCGGGAGGCCCAGTACTTC. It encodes CASGVREAQYF.

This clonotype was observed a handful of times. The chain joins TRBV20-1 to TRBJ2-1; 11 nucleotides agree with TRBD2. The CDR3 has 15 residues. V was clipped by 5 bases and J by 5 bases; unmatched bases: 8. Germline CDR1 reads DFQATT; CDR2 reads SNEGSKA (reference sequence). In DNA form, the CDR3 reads TGCAGTGCTGGTTTAGCGGGGGGGCCCCACAATGAGCAGTTCTTC. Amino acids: CSAGLAGGPHNEQFF.

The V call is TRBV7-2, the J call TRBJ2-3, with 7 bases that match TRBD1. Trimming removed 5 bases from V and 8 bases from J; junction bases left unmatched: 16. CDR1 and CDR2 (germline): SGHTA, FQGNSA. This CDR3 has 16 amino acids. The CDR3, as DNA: TGTGCCAGCAGCGGACGAGGGTGGGGTCCAGGGGGTACGCAGTATTTT. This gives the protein CASSGRGWGPGGTQYF. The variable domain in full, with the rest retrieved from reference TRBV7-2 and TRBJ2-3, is GAGVSQSPSNKVTEKGKDVELRCDPISGHTALYWYRQSLGQGLEFLIYFQGNSAPDKSGLPSDRFSAERTGGSVSTLTIQRTQQEDSAVYLCASSGRGWGPGGTQYFGPGTRLTVL.

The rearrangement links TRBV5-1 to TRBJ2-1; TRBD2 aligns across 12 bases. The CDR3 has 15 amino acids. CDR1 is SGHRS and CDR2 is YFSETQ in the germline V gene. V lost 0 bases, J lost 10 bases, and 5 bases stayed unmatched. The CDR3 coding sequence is TGCGCCAGCAGCTTGGCACTAGCGGGAGGAGGGGAGCAGTTCTTC. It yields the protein CASSLALAGGGEQFF.

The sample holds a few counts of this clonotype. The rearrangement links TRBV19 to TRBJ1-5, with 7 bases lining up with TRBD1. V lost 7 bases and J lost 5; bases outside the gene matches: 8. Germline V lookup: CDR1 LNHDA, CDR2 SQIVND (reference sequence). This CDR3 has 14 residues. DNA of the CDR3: TGTGCCAGTACCCCAGGGGGGGACTATCAGCCCCAGCATTTT. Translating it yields CASTPGGDYQPQHF.

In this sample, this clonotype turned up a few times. The CDR3 DNA follows: TGTGCCAGCAGCTTGGGGTTTAAGGGAGTTAGCACAGATACGCAGTATTTT. Encoded protein: CASSLGFKGVSTDTQYF. This chain links TRBV7-3 with TRBJ2-3, with a tentative D call TRBD2 (5 bases). This CDR3 comprises 17 residues. Trimming left V 3 bases short and J 0 bases short, with 16 bases between. The germline gives CDR1 SGHTA, CDR2 FQGTGA.

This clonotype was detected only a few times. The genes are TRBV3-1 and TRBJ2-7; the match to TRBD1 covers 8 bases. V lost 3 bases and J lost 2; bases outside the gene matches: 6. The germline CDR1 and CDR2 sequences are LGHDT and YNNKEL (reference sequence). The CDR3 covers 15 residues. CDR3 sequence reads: CASSQPGTGPYEQYF. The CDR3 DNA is TGTGCCAGCAGCCAGCCCGGGACAGGCCCCTACGAGCAGTACTTC.